A few counts support the clone carrying this T cell receptor (beta chain). Antigen unknown. A single base separates this from a much larger clone, so it may be a read error. The data derive from a study of early T cells in non-severe SARS-CoV-2 infection. The study, taken as a whole, reports: In VDJdb matching, anti-spike CD8 responses were favored while private and CD4 specificities went missing.

Unique molecular identifiers were attached to individual cDNA molecules. MiXCR was run by TCRdb on the 5' RACE reads, yielding one entry per CDR3 protein. The sample has approximately 39,000 distinct CDR3 sequences, 9.9% seen once. This TCR was recovered from an adult who was a healthcare worker with PCR-confirmed SARS-CoV-2 infection or an uninfected control (not recorded which). The sequenced material came from whole blood.

Here the CDR3 reads CASSYNEQFF. The DNA of the CDR3 is TGTGCCAGCAGCTACAATGAGCAGTTCTTC. The chain is built from TRBV6-1 and TRBJ2-1; D remains ambiguous. The CDR3 spans 10 residues. Germline CDR1 and CDR2: MNHNS and SASEGT. Between the trimmed V and J ends, which lost 6 bases and 3 bases, there was a span of 0 bases.